These T cell receptor beta chains were read from a single sample in a study of response to subunit inactivated influenza vaccine. TCRdb itself ran the RT-PCR reads through MiXCR, one entry per CDR3 protein. This repertoire shows about 170,000 distinct CDR3 sequences, around 12% found once; its top ten account for over 25%. The data also belong to a second study, concerning T cells expressing NK-cell markers.

The material sequenced was CD8+ T cells sorted from PBMCs, taken approximately 12 days after vaccination. The receptors originated from a man in his fifties or sixties who received an inactivated influenza vaccine. Each CDR3 is given with its conserved first and last residue. A D gene is named only where the DNA matches it firmly. Expanded clones are given a class, and other clones once, few, many or no size at all.

DNA	CDR3	size	V	J	length	D
TGTGCCAGCAGACCTAGCGGGGGGGGGCCCGGGGAGCTGTTTTTT	CASRPSGGGPGELFF	NA	TRBV12-3/TRBV12-4	TRBJ2-2	15	TRBD2
TGTGCCAGCAGCCCTGCCTGGACAGGGGAAAAACTGTTTTTT	CASSPAWTGEKLFF	few	TRBV27	TRBJ1-4	14	TRBD1
TGTGCCAGCAGTTACTCGACGGTAGAGGGCACAGATACGCAGTATTTT	CASSYSTVEGTDTQYF	NA	TRBV6-5	TRBJ2-3	16	NA
TGTGCCATCAGTGAAGAGCTAAACTACGAGCAGTACTTC	CAISEELNYEQYF	NA	TRBV10-3	TRBJ2-7	13	NA
TGTGCCAGCAGTCCAACTCGCCGGGGGCCCAATGAGCAGTTCTTC	CASSPTRRGPNEQFF	NA	TRBV25-1	TRBJ2-1	15	NA
TGTGCCAGCAGCGGAGGTAGGGGATCCAACACAGATACGCAGTATTTT	CASSGGRGSNTDTQYF	few	TRBV9	TRBJ2-3	16	NA
TGTGCCAGTTCTAGACTAGCGAAGCCTTACGAGCAGTACTTC	CASSRLAKPYEQYF	few	TRBV28	TRBJ2-7	14	TRBD2
TGTGCCAGCAGCAAGCAGGTGTCTTTTACCTACGAGCAGTACTTC	CASSKQVSFTYEQYF	NA	TRBV3-1	TRBJ2-7	15	NA
TGTGCCACGGGAGCGAACACCGGGGAGCTGTTTTTT	CATGANTGELFF	few	TRBV24-1	TRBJ2-2	12	NA
TGCGCCAGCAGCCAAGACAGGGGGGACACTGAAGCTTTCTTT	CASSQDRGDTEAFF	NA	TRBV4-3	TRBJ1-1	14	TRBD1
TGCGCCAGCAGCCAAGATTACCCTAGCGGGAGCGCCGGGGAGCTGTTTTTT	CASSQDYPSGSAGELFF	few	TRBV4-3	TRBJ2-2	17	TRBD2
TGCGCCAGCAGCCAAGACAGGGGGCTTGGGGAGCAGTACTTC	CASSQDRGLGEQYF	many	TRBV4-1	TRBJ2-7	14	TRBD1
TGTGCCAGCAGCGAAACGACAAACAAGAACACTGAAGCTTTCTTT	CASSETTNKNTEAFF	NA	TRBV7-9	TRBJ1-1	15	NA
TGTGCCAGCAGTTTATTAGTCCCAGGAGGCACAGATACGCAGTATTTT	CASSLLVPGGTDTQYF	few	TRBV27	TRBJ2-3	16	NA
TGTGCCAGTAGTGTGAAGGACACTAGCACAGATACGCAGTATTTT	CASSVKDTSTDTQYF	many	TRBV19	TRBJ2-3	15	NA
TGTGCCAGCAGCTTATGGGGGGATGGTTCGGACGAGCAGTACTTC	CASSLWGDGSDEQYF	NA	TRBV7-2	TRBJ2-7	15	NA
TGTGCCAGCAGCTGGTTCGTCCCAGATACGCAGTATTTT	CASSWFVPDTQYF	NA	TRBV11-2	TRBJ2-3	13	NA
TGCAGTGCAGCGGGGATCGCCCCTAACTACGAGCAGTACTTC	CSAAGIAPNYEQYF	few	TRBV20-1	TRBJ2-7	14	TRBD2
TGTGCCAGCAGCTCCGGCTGGGGAAATCAGCCCCAGCATTTT	CASSSGWGNQPQHF	many	TRBV5-5	TRBJ1-5	14	NA
TGTGCCAGCAGCGTAGGAACTTTTTACAATGAGCAGTTCTTC	CASSVGTFYNEQFF	many	TRBV7-9	TRBJ2-1	14	NA
TGTGCCAGTAGTGTCGATATGGAGCGGCGCTACGAGCAGTACTTC	CASSVDMERRYEQYF	NA	TRBV19	TRBJ2-7	15	NA
TGTGCCAGCAGTTTAATCGGGACTAGCAGCAATGAGCAGTTCTTC	CASSLIGTSSNEQFF	NA	TRBV28	TRBJ2-1	15	TRBD2
TGTGCCAGCATTCCTACCGGGGTCCGAAAAGAGGAGCTGTTTTTT	CASIPTGVRKEELFF	NA	TRBV6-1	TRBJ2-2	15	NA
TGTGCCACCAGGGGGACTGGTTTGGGCTCGGTTGAAGCTTTCTTT	CATRGTGLGSVEAFF	few	TRBV15	TRBJ1-1	15	NA
TGTGCCAGCAGCTTAGACCGGAGGGACAGAAACACAGATACGCAGTATTTT	CASSLDRRDRNTDTQYF	NA	TRBV11-2	TRBJ2-3	17	NA
TGTGCCAGCAGTCCAGATTGGGAAGGGTCGGATACGCAGTATTTT	CASSPDWEGSDTQYF	NA	TRBV27	TRBJ2-3	15	NA
TGTGCCACCAGCAGTGGGGACCAAGAGACCCAGTACTTC	CATSSGDQETQYF	NA	TRBV15	TRBJ2-5	13	NA
TGTGCCAGCAGCTCCAACGACGACAGGGGGCGCGCGCAGTACTTC	CASSSNDDRGRAQYF	many	TRBV7-2	TRBJ2-7	15	TRBD1
TGTGCCAGCAGCTTAGTACTAGGAACGAGGACAGATACGCAGTATTTT	CASSLVLGTRTDTQYF	few	TRBV7-2	TRBJ2-3	16	NA
TGCGCCAGCAGCCAATGGGGAGCCCAAGGCAACGAGCAGTACTTC	CASSQWGAQGNEQYF	NA	TRBV4-1	TRBJ2-7	15	NA
TGCGCCAGCACCCCAAGCGGACTACACCAAGCAGATACGCAGTATTTT	CASTPSGLHQADTQYF	few	TRBV4-3	TRBJ2-3	16	NA
TGTGCCAGCAGTTTGGAGGGACTAGTCCCTGATACGCAGTATTTT	CASSLEGLVPDTQYF	NA	TRBV12-3/TRBV12-4	TRBJ2-3	15	TRBD2
TGCGCCAGCAGCCAAGATCGGGGAACACCCTATGGAGAGACCCAGTACTTC	CASSQDRGTPYGETQYF	NA	TRBV4-3	TRBJ2-5	17	NA
TGCAGTGCTAGAGAGTTGATGTTGGCCGACACAGATACGCAGTATTTT	CSARELMLADTDTQYF	many	TRBV20-1	TRBJ2-3	16	NA
TGTGCCAGCAGCTTGTTGGTGAAGTACGAGCAGTACTTC	CASSLLVKYEQYF	NA	TRBV5-8	TRBJ2-7	13	NA
TGTGCCACCAGCAGCGTAGAGGGGGGCTCCTACAATGAGCAGTTCTTC	CATSSVEGGSYNEQFF	few	TRBV15	TRBJ2-1	16	NA
TGTGCCAGCAGCTCCAACCCCCTAGGGAGCTCCTACGAGCAGTACTTC	CASSSNPLGSSYEQYF	few	TRBV7-9	TRBJ2-7	16	NA
TGTGCCAGCAGCAGGGGACTAGCGGCCCTAAGGGATACGCAGTATTTT	CASSRGLAALRDTQYF	many	TRBV7-2	TRBJ2-3	16	TRBD2
TGTGCCAGCAGCCAAGCTACAGGACTCTATGGCTACACCTTC	CASSQATGLYGYTF	few	TRBV14	TRBJ1-2	14	NA
TGTGCCAGCAGTTTACGGGGGTGGTCGGATACGCAGTATTTT	CASSLRGWSDTQYF	few	TRBV28	TRBJ2-3	14	NA
TGTGCCACCCTCTCCCTAGGGGGAAATGAGCAGTTCTTC	CATLSLGGNEQFF	NA	TRBV6-1	TRBJ2-1	13	NA
TGCAGTGCTAGGAGCGGCTCGGCCTACGAGCAGTACTTC	CSARSGSAYEQYF	few	TRBV20-1	TRBJ2-7	13	NA
TGCAGTGCTAGAGAAGGGCTTTCCCCTTTCTACGAGCAGTACTTC	CSAREGLSPFYEQYF	few	TRBV20-1	TRBJ2-7	15	NA
TGCAGCGTTGATGGACTAGCGGGAACCTACGAGCAGTACTTC	CSVDGLAGTYEQYF	few	TRBV29-1	TRBJ2-7	14	TRBD2
TGTGCCAGCAGCTACCAGGGGGTAGCCAAAAACATTCAGTACTTC	CASSYQGVAKNIQYF	NA	TRBV12-3/TRBV12-4	TRBJ2-4	15	TRBD1
TGCGCCAGCAGCTCACAGGGGAGCCAAGAGACCCAGTACTTC	CASSSQGSQETQYF	NA	TRBV5-1	TRBJ2-5	14	TRBD1
TGCGCCAGCAGCCAAGAAACAGACTACACCGGGGAGCTGTTTTTT	CASSQETDYTGELFF	few	TRBV4-3	TRBJ2-2	15	NA
TGCAGCGTTGAAGATCCAGTGGGCCAGGGAACCACAGATACGCAGTATTTT	CSVEDPVGQGTTDTQYF	NA	TRBV29-1	TRBJ2-3	17	NA
TGTGCCAGCAGTTTATATTTGTGGGGGGGTCCTGGGACGCAGTATTTT	CASSLYLWGGPGTQYF	NA	TRBV28	TRBJ2-3	16	TRBD2